The present TCR beta chain was sequenced within a study of T cell repertoires in cytomegalovirus infection. Whole-study context: Both CMV infection and a matching HLA type were indicated by public TCR beta signatures.

This clonotype was seen a handful of times. Its specificity is unknown. General study points: Frequencies of public TCR beta families were cumulated, and this identified carriers of CMV plus the relevant HLA. HLA-C-restricted CMV-specific TCR beta clonotypes prevailed in the ex vivo response.

Germline V gene lookup returns CDR1 SGHDN and CDR2 FVKESK. Trimming cost V 4 bases and J 8 bases; bases outside gene matches: 7. CDR3 size: 14 residues. TCRdb processed the reads anew with MiXCR; each CDR3 protein has one entry. The data contain tens of thousands of distinct CDR3 sequences, about 33% of them singletons. The rearrangement links TRBV14 to TRBJ1-4, with 7 bases matching TRBD1. The TCR comes from a human donor in good health (CMV status not recorded). Some clones in this sample may be carry-over from other donors' samples. Sequencing input: PBMCs, sequenced either directly or after in vitro stimulation (not recorded which). Here the CDR3 DNA reads TGTGCCAGCAGCCCACCGGGACAGCCAGAAAAACTGTTTTTT. Translation gives CASSPPGQPEKLFF.